What follows are 19 T cell receptor beta chains derived from one specimen sequenced in a study of beta chain features in type 1 diabetes (dated by TCRdb to 2017 to 2018). Points the paper makes about the study in general: A moderate but significant shortening of TCRB CDR3 length was observed in type 1 diabetes patients in all four CD4+ subsets.

These receptors have no known antigen. Libraries were prepared through the immunoSEQ multiplex PCR assay. All of the isolated RNA was reverse transcribed with the High Capacity cDNA Reverse Transcription Kit, so expressed TCRB transcripts were sequenced. TCRdb retrieved this table from immuneACCESS and kept in-frame rearrangements only. Not all clones are present; in checked studies, unresolved V genes account for under half, and no reason is known for the remainder. The table for this sample lists some 160,000 clones; about 10% of them were counted only once. The top ten clones comprise 0.65% to 0.9% of the sample. Sequenced sample: central memory CD4+ T cells from blood. The receptors stem from a young woman with type 1 diabetes.

The CDR3 sequence is CASSQGLAVTYNEQFF. In nucleotides, the CDR3 is TGCGCCAGCAGCCAAGGACTAGCGGTCACGTACAATGAGCAGTTCTTC. The rearrangement joins TRBV4-1 to TRBJ2-1, with 9 bases aligning to TRBD2. After removal of 1 base from V and 4 bases from J, the junction contained 5 bases not matched to a gene. Looked up from germline, CDR1 is MGHRA and CDR2 is YSYEKL. CDR3 length equals 16 residues.

J is TRBJ1-1 and V is TRBV18; the D is unclear. Germline assignment: CDR1 KGHSH and CDR2 LQKENI. This CDR3 comprises 14 residues. The V end was cut by 6 bases, the J end by 4 bases, with 15 bases between. CDR3 sequence (DNA): TGTGCCAGCTCCTGGAGGGAGGAGGGCACTGAAGCTTTCTTT. This encodes CASSWREEGTEAFF.

The chain links TRBV7-3 to TRBJ2-7, with D maybe TRBD2 (6 bases). The CDR3 runs to 15 residues. Trimming stripped 2 bases from V and 1 base from J, with 12 bases between. The germline CDR1 and CDR2 sequences are SGHTA and FQGTGA. The CDR3 sequence: CASSLGPGLSYEQYF. In nucleotides, the CDR3 is TGTGCCAGCAGCTTAGGCCCGGGACTGTCCTACGAGCAGTACTTC. Looking up the rest from reference TRBV7-3 and TRBJ2-7 gives the full variable domain: GAGVSQTPSNKVTEKGKYVELRCDPISGHTALYWYRQSLGQGPEFLIYFQGTGAADDSGLPNDRFFAVRPEGSVSTLKIQRTERGDSAVYLCASSLGPGLSYEQYFGPGTRLTVT.

This chain joins TRBV28 and TRBJ1-5; D uncertain. V was cut by 9 bases and J by 1 base, with 10 bases left in between. This CDR3 comprises 13 residues. Germline lookup yields CDR1 MDHEN and CDR2 SYDVKM. The CDR3: CASSTRSNQPQHF. The CDR3 coding sequence is TGTGCCAGTAGTACACGAAGCAATCAGCCCCAGCATTTT.

This clone has just a few counts. The chain has TRBV28 and TRBJ2-7; 13 bases fit TRBD2. The ends lost 4 bases at V and 10 bases at J; junction bases unmatched: 7. The CDR3 sequence is 14 residues long. CDR1 MDHEN and CDR2 SYDVKM come from the germline V gene. CDR3 bases: TGTGCCAGCAGTTCAGAGACTAGCGGGAGGATACAGTACTTC. The encoded protein is CASSSETSGRIQYF.

With respect to this clone: Other DNA sequences within the sample encode an identical CDR3. The rearrangement links TRBV6-5 to TRBJ2-1, with D unresolved. The V gene's germline CDR1 is MNHEY and CDR2 SVGAGI. This CDR3 region has 13 residues. V was pared by 3 bases and J by 5 bases, with 8 bases between. CDR3 coding DNA: TGTGCCAGCAGTTATCCTGGGCACAATGAGCAGTTCTTC. Protein product: CASSYPGHNEQFF.

V and J are TRBV27 and TRBJ2-3; D unresolved. CDR1 and CDR2 (germline): MNHEY, SMNVEV (reference sequence). The CDR3 length is 14 residues. V dropped 3 bases and J dropped 0 bases, with 7 bases sitting between them. This CDR3 is CASSFLSSTDTQYF. Here the CDR3 DNA reads TGTGCCAGCAGTTTCCTATCTAGCACAGATACGCAGTATTTT.

This clone was detected only a few times. This chain links TRBV7-9 with TRBJ2-7, with no clear D. Trimming pared 2 bases from V and 5 bases from J, leaving 7 bases between. The CDR3 totals 12 residues. Germline CDR1 is SEHNR and CDR2 is FQNEAQ (reference sequence). CDR3 in DNA: TGTGCCAGCAGCTTATTGGGCCACGAGCAGTACTTC. Amino acids: CASSLLGHEQYF.

The chain employs TRBV6-1 and TRBJ1-2; no clear D. The V and J ends lost 4 bases and 4 bases respectively, with 10 bases between them. The length of the CDR3 is 13 residues. Germline CDR1 reads MNHNS; CDR2 reads SASEGT. The CDR3 DNA sequence: TGTGCCAGCAGTGTGGCAGGAGGCTATGGCTACACCTTC. Translation: CASSVAGGYGYTF.

J is TRBJ2-2 and V is TRBV2, with D unclear. Germline CDR1 reads SNHLY; CDR2 reads FYNNEI. The V and J ends lost 8 bases and 1 base respectively, with 5 bases between them. The CDR3 runs to 12 residues. CDR3 sequence reads: CASRRNTGELFF. CDR3 bases: TGTGCCAGCCGCAGGAACACCGGGGAGCTGTTTTTT.

Details on this clone: Other DNA sequences in this specimen translate into the identical CDR3. The rearrangement joins TRBV30 to TRBJ1-2, with 9 bases aligning to TRBD1. The CDR3 has 14 amino acids. Germline assignment: CDR1 GTSNPN and CDR2 SVGIG (reference sequence). The trim removed 3 bases at V and 5 bases at J, leaving 7 bases unmatched. The CDR3 reads CAWRPGQGIYGYTF. The CDR3 DNA is TGTGCCTGGAGGCCGGGACAGGGAATTTATGGCTACACCTTC.

This clone appeared a few times. The chain carries TRBV23-1 and TRBJ2-3; 7 bases match TRBD2. TRBV23-1 is recorded as an ORF, its role being uncertain. Trimming at V came to 1 base and at J to 6 bases, leaving 31 bases not matched to a gene. The CDR3 is made up of 23 amino acids. This chain's CDR3 is CASSQYPSGVLHPHRPPTDTQYF. CDR3 nucleotides: TGCGCCAGCAGTCAATACCCTAGCGGAGTACTTCACCCCCACAGGCCCCCCACGGATACGCAGTATTTT.

The rearrangement joins TRBV6-6 to TRBJ2-7; 12 nucleotides match TRBD1. Losses at the gene ends were 6 bases for V and 5 bases for J; bases not matched to a gene: 8. Per the germline V gene, CDR1 is MNHNY and CDR2 is SVGAGI (reference sequence). The CDR3 is 15 amino acids. The CDR3: CASRDPGTGGHEQYF. For the CDR3, the DNA is TGTGCCAGCAGGGATCCCGGGACAGGGGGCCACGAGCAGTACTTC.

This clone was recorded a few times. The chain links TRBV7-2 to TRBJ2-1; 11 bases map to TRBD2. The J segment lost 1 base and the V segment lost 4 bases, leaving 3 bases of the junction unmatched. This CDR3 has 16 amino acids. Germline assignment: CDR1 SGHTA and CDR2 FQGNSA. The chain's CDR3 is CASSSASGRSYNEQFF. CDR3 nucleotide sequence: TGTGCCAGCAGCTCAGCTAGCGGGAGGTCCTACAATGAGCAGTTCTTC.

This clone was seen more than once but under ten times. The chain links TRBV5-1 to TRBJ2-7, with TRBD1 as a possible D gene (6 bases). The V end lost 1 base, the J end lost 6 bases, and 14 bases lay between the germline ends. The CDR3 runs 14 residues. From germline, CDR1 is SGHRS and CDR2 YFSETQ. CDR3 protein: CASSLTDSALEQYF. Written as DNA, the CDR3 is TGCGCCAGCAGCTTGACGGACAGTGCTCTCGAGCAGTACTTC. Based on the CDR3 plus reference TRBV5-1 and TRBJ2-7, the full variable domain is KAGVTQTPRYLIKTRGQQVTLSCSPISGHRSVSWYQQTPGQGLQFLFEYFSETQRNKGNFPGRFSGRQFSNSRSEMNVSTLELGDSALYLCASSLTDSALEQYFGPGTRLTVT.

This clone was counted between two and nine times. V usage is TRBV11-2 and J usage is TRBJ2-5; TRBD2 agrees at 7 bases. This CDR3 is 16 amino acids long. The ends lost 0 bases at V and 1 base at J; junction bases unmatched: 5. The germline gives CDR1 SGHAT, CDR2 FQNNGV. The DNA for the CDR3 is TGTGCCAGCAGCTTAGATCGGGCTAGCGGCCAAGAGACCCAGTACTTC. Its protein is CASSLDRASGQETQYF.

There are a few counts of this clone. Written as DNA, the CDR3 is TGTGCCAGCAGTCTGGGACAGACCACAGATACGCAGTATTTT. Residues: CASSLGQTTDTQYF. This sequence joins TRBV28 and TRBJ2-3, with 7 bases aligning to TRBD1. The CDR3 covers 14 residues. Trimming cost V 5 bases and J 2 bases; bases outside gene matches: 4. Germline CDR1 MDHEN, CDR2 SYDVKM. The full variable domain, with the rest looked up from reference TRBV28 and TRBJ2-3, is DVKVTQSSRYLVKRTGEKVFLECVQDMDHENMFWYRQDPGLGLRLIYFSYDVKMKEKGDIPEGYSVSREKKERFSLILESASTNQTSMYLCASSLGQTTDTQYFGPGTRLTVL.

In this sample, this clone turned up a few times. The chain carries TRBV10-3 and TRBJ1-3, with D possibly TRBD1 on 5 matching bases. The CDR3 totals 18 residues. Germline V gene sequence: CDR1 ENHRY, CDR2 SYGVKD. Trimming left V 6 bases short and J 0 bases short, with 21 bases between. CDR3 nucleotide sequence: TGTGCCATCAGGCCCACAGGCCAAAACCCTTCCTCTGGAAACACCATATATTTT. Translated, it gives CAIRPTGQNPSSGNTIYF.

CDR3 amino acids: CASSLDGETQYF. In DNA, the CDR3 is TGTGCCAGCTCCCTAGACGGAGAGACCCAGTACTTC. The J gene is TRBJ2-5, the V gene TRBV18, with no clear D. The CDR3 spans 12 residues. Trimming left V 6 bases short and J 4 bases short, with 9 bases between. Germline values: CDR1 KGHSH, CDR2 LQKENI.